This T cell receptor (beta chain) came from a study of identical twins. A universal primer binding site was introduced by template switching. The final cDNA contained unique molecular identifiers. Each CDR3 protein gets one entry after TCRdb re-called the 5' RACE reads with MiXCR. Among 420,000 or so distinct CDR3 sequences listed, around 20% were seen once. Study findings and constraints: Where beta out-of-frame sequences were concerned, excess twin sharing was weaker. For monozygotic twins, models underestimated out-of-frame TCR alpha sharing. The study reached conclusions through statistical analysis that was cross-sectional, not following the same donors.

This clonotype was picked up many times. Its specificity is not known. This CDR3 has 15 residues. With 4 bases clipped from V and 4 bases from J, the junction kept 8 bases outside the gene matches. Germline assignment: CDR1 LGHNA and CDR2 YSLEER. The TCR comes from a man aged 45-60 years in good health. Specimen: naive T cells sorted from blood. The chain combines TRBV4-3 with TRBJ2-3; 7 nucleotides agree with TRBD1. The CDR3 loop reads CASSRDWDSADTQYF. For the CDR3, the DNA is TGCGCCAGCAGCCGCGATTGGGACAGCGCAGATACGCAGTATTTT.